This T cell receptor beta chain came from a study of T cells after yellow fever vaccination. About the study: Libraries from low-cell-number fractions were prepared with the SMART-Seq v4 Ultra Low Input RNA kit. Study conclusions and caveats: A small proportion of clonotypes was detected in both the CD4 and CD8 compartments. The booster saw the reappearance of most primary-vaccination clones (about 95% CD4, about 88% CD8).

The study made its TCR cDNA through 5'RACE template switching. That step introduced a universal primer site along with UMIs. MiXCR, applied by TCRdb to the 5' RACE reads, yields one record per CDR3 protein. The sample contains a few hundred thousand distinct CDR3 sequences, roughly a sixth of which appear only once. Per the germline V gene, CDR1 is SGHTA and CDR2 is FQGNSA. With 2 bases removed from V and 0 bases from J, the gap between germline ends came to 5 bases. This CDR3 has 14 amino acids. This clonotype came up many times. The antigen is undetermined. The receptor was isolated from a man in his late teens or twenties who received the YFV17D yellow fever vaccine. This rearrangement joins TRBV7-2 to TRBJ2-1; D unclear. The material was PBMCs, obtained before the yellow fever booster vaccination. This chain's CDR3 is CASSLRSSYNEQFF. The CDR3 DNA is TGTGCCAGCAGCTTACGGAGCTCCTACAATGAGCAGTTCTTC.